The next 8 T cell receptor beta chains were all read from a single sample in a study of monozygotic twins with inflammatory bowel disease. TCRdb reprocessed the 5' RACE reads, with one entry per CDR3 protein and no DNA. Its table records about 380,000 distinct CDR3 sequences. Sequencing used blood. These receptors came from a human donor with ulcerative colitis or Crohn's disease, or a healthy co-twin of an affected twin (not recorded which).

This chain links TRBV11-2 with TRBJ2-3; without DNA, the TCRdb call of TRBD2 cannot be checked. This CDR3 is 16 amino acids long. Germline V gene sequence: CDR1 SGHAT, CDR2 FQNNGV. CDR3 protein: CASSSSSGLVMDTQYF.

The chain is built from TRBV19 and TRBJ2-1; TCRdb's assignment of TRBD2 cannot be checked, as there is no DNA. Looked up from germline, CDR1 is LNHDA and CDR2 is SQIVND (reference sequence). The CDR3 runs 16 residues. The CDR3 is CASSRTGGVSYNEQSF.

The V call is TRBV3-1, the J call TRBJ2-2. The CDR3 sequence is 13 residues long. Germline-derived CDR1 and CDR2 are LGHDT and YNNKEL (reference sequence). The CDR3 reads CASSQEWTGELFF.

The chain couples TRBV10-3 to TRBJ2-3; absent DNA, TCRdb's TRBD1 call cannot be checked. In germline, CDR1 is ENHRY, CDR2 SYGVKD. This CDR3 spans 15 amino acids. CDR3 sequence reads: CAISQTGPAGDTQYF.

The chain recombines TRBV5-5 with TRBJ1-5. This CDR3 contains 16 residues. The V gene's germline CDR1 is SGHKS and CDR2 YYEKEE (reference sequence). CDR3 amino acids: CASSLLGVGGNQPQHF. Full variable domain (remainder filled in from reference TRBV5-5 and TRBJ1-5): DAGVTQSPTHLIKTRGQQVTLRCSPISGHKSVSWYQQVLGQGPQFIFQYYEKEERGRGNFPDRFSARQFPNYSSELNVNALLLGDSALYLCASSLLGVGGNQPQHFGDGTRLSIL.

This chain joins TRBV4-3 and TRBJ1-1; TCRdb returns TRBD1, unconfirmable since there is no DNA. The CDR3 spans 14 residues. Per the germline V gene, CDR1 is LGHNA and CDR2 is YSLEER. CDR3 protein: CASSPGDGLTEAFF.

The CDR3 region is CSARVRGVSTDTQYF. The chain carries TRBV20-1 and TRBJ2-3; the D call of TRBD1 rests on TCRdb alone, since no DNA is present to check it. Germline CDR1 is DFQATT and CDR2 is SNEGSKA (reference sequence). The length of the CDR3 is 15 residues.

The rearrangement joins TRBV5-1 to TRBJ2-2; TCRdb's assignment of TRBD1 cannot be checked, as there is no DNA. Looked up from germline, CDR1 is SGHRS and CDR2 is YFSETQ. This CDR3 contains 15 residues. CDR3: CASSLAGHRAGELFF.